One T cell receptor beta chain is described in this entry. CDR1 is MNHEY and CDR2 is SMNVEV in the germline V gene (reference sequence). The V segment lost 4 bases and the J segment 0 bases; nucleotides outside the gene matches: 10. The CDR3 has 19 residues. This record comes from a study of T cells in Graves' hyperthyroidism and ophthalmopathy. Amplification targeted TCR beta CDR3 regions from RNA transcripts. HTBI primers were used for first-round RT-PCR of the TCR CDR3. MiXCR was run by TCRdb on the multiplex PCR reads, yielding one entry per CDR3 protein. The repertoire has 550,000 to 650,000 distinct CDR3 sequences, 11% to 15% of them found once; the top ten carry 5% to 7%.

Sequencing input: blood. The chain recombines TRBV27 with TRBJ2-2; 11 bases are a match to TRBD2. This sequence originates from a woman under 40 with Graves' hyperthyroidism that later progressed to Graves' ophthalmopathy. The CDR3 loop reads CASSYGTSGGGTNTGELFF. In nucleotides, the CDR3 is TGTGCCAGCAGTTACGGGACTAGCGGAGGAGGTACGAACACCGGGGAGCTGTTTTTT.